This T cell receptor beta chain was documented in a study of control samples from healthy donors and cancer patients. Germline values: CDR1 SGHTA, CDR2 FQGNSA. Trimming removed 5 bases from V and 1 base from J, with 8 bases in between. CDR3 length equals 13 residues. This table comes from immunoSEQ multiplex PCR, and its TCRdb copy is limited to in-frame clones, with some not included. The table includes tens of thousands of clones, around 83% detected once. The sequence was obtained from a man in his fifties or sixties with head and neck cancer. The sequenced sample was PBMCs. J is TRBJ1-1 and V is TRBV7-2, with a weak D call TRBD1 (6 bases). As DNA, the CDR3 is TGTGCCAGCAGCACACAGGGGAACACTGAAGCTTTCTTT. It yields the protein CASSTQGNTEAFF.